This entry lists 26 T cell receptor beta chains sequenced from one sample in a study of shared clonotypes between healthy human individuals. CD8 cells regarded as naive lacked CD45RO, were positively chosen for CCR7, and omitted terminally differentiated effector memory CD45RA+ cells. Sequencing was performed with immunoSEQ multiplex PCR; in TCRdb, only in-frame clones are kept and a portion is missing. The data show about 820,000 clones, approximately 92% seen once. Sequencing was carried out using naive CD8+ T cells sorted from blood. All receptors derive from a man in his thirties or forties in good health.

CDR3 sequence (DNA): TGTGCCTGGTTCAGAACAGGGGAAAATGAGCAGTTCTTC. It yields the protein CAWFRTGENEQFF. The chain is built from TRBV30 and TRBJ2-1; 7 bases line up with TRBD1. V gave up 5 bases and J gave up 7 bases; unmatched junction bases: 8. The germline CDR1 and CDR2 sequences are GTSNPN and SVGIG (reference sequence). The CDR3 is 13 residues long.

The chain recombines TRBV6-4 with TRBJ2-7, with D possibly being TRBD2 (6 bases). Germline V gives CDR1 MRHNA, CDR2 SNTAGT. The CDR3 runs to 13 residues. Trimming pared 5 bases from V and 3 bases from J, leaving 11 bases between. CDR3 nucleotides: TGTGCCAGCAGTTCGGACGGGGGCTACGAGCAGTACTTC. Translation: CASSSDGGYEQYF.

The chain couples TRBV5-1 to TRBJ2-7, with 7 bases lining up with TRBD2. The CDR3 extends over 15 amino acids. Germline trimming cut 0 bases from V and 0 bases from J; bases unmatched to any gene: 3. The germline V gene has CDR1 SGHRS and CDR2 YFSETQ. CDR3 in amino acids: CASSLASSGSYEQYF. As DNA, the CDR3 is TGCGCCAGCAGCTTGGCTTCTAGCGGCTCCTACGAGCAGTACTTC.

DNA for the CDR3: TGTGCCAGCAGTTTCAAGGAGAGTTATGGCTACACCTTC. Protein product: CASSFKESYGYTF. This rearrangement joins TRBV27 to TRBJ1-2; D is unclear. The CDR3 runs to 13 residues. The ends were cut back, 3 bases at V and 5 bases at J, with 10 bases in the middle. Germline lookup yields CDR1 MNHEY and CDR2 SMNVEV (reference sequence).

The V gene is TRBV6-5, the J gene TRBJ2-2; D gene uncertain. CDR3 length: 15 residues. Trimming stripped 2 bases from V and 4 bases from J, with 11 bases between. Germline values: CDR1 MNHEY, CDR2 SVGAGI. The CDR3, as DNA: TGTGCCAGCAGTTACGTACTTTCGGTCACCGGGGAGCTGTTTTTT. It encodes CASSYVLSVTGELFF.

The chain uses TRBV7-6 and TRBJ2-3; tentative D call: TRBD2 (5 bases). Trimming stripped 3 bases from V and 0 bases from J, with 13 bases between. The germline V gene encodes CDR1 SGHVS and CDR2 FNYEAQ. CDR3 length: 16 amino acids. This CDR3 reads CASSLRLASSTDTQYF. The CDR3 nucleotides read TGTGCCAGCAGCTTGCGGCTAGCTTCTAGCACAGATACGCAGTATTTT.

The rearrangement uses TRBV15 and TRBJ2-3; the D call may be TRBD1 or TRBD2 (5 bases each). There are 17 residues in the CDR3. V was cut by 0 bases and J by 0 bases, with 13 bases left in between. The germline V gene encodes CDR1 LNHNV and CDR2 YYDKDF (reference sequence). The CDR3 DNA follows: TGTGCCACCAGCAGAGATTTGGGACCCTCTAGCACAGATACGCAGTATTTT. Protein: CATSRDLGPSSTDTQYF.

The chain recombines TRBV11-2 with TRBJ2-1, with unresolved D. The germline V gene encodes CDR1 SGHAT and CDR2 FQNNGV. The CDR3 contains 15 residues. Trimming pared 5 bases from V and 0 bases from J, leaving 11 bases between. The CDR3 loop reads CASSPWESSYNEQFF. The CDR3 nucleotides read TGTGCCAGCAGCCCCTGGGAAAGCTCCTACAATGAGCAGTTCTTC.

V and J are TRBV28 and TRBJ2-3; 14 bases line up with TRBD2. The CDR3 runs 21 residues. V trimming: 7 bases; J trimming: 0 bases; junction bases outside the gene matches: 18. CDR1 MDHEN and CDR2 SYDVKM come from the germline V gene. The CDR3 DNA is TGTGCCAGCACCGAAGGGCCCGGACTAGCGGGGGGATATGCTAGCACAGATACGCAGTATTTT. This gives the protein CASTEGPGLAGGYASTDTQYF.

CDR3 coding DNA: TGTGCCAGCAGCCCCAAAACAGCTAGCTCTGGAAACACCATATATTTT. It encodes CASSPKTASSGNTIYF. The rearrangement links TRBV7-8 to TRBJ1-3; D is unclear. In germline, CDR1 is SGHVS, CDR2 FQNEAQ. This CDR3 region has 16 residues. V lost 5 bases and J lost 0, with 14 bases in between.

This clone was seen ten or more times. The chain has TRBV30 and TRBJ2-7, with TRBD1 as a possible D gene (5 bases). The CDR3 has 14 amino acids. Germline V gene data show CDR1 as GTSNPN and CDR2 as SVGIG (reference sequence). V was shortened by 2 bases and J by 2 bases, with 13 bases between the two germline ends. The CDR3 nucleotides are TGTGCCTGGAGTAAGATGGGGCCGACCTACGAGCAGTACTTC. Encoded protein: CAWSKMGPTYEQYF. The full variable domain, in which reference TRBV30 and TRBJ2-7 provide the parts outside the CDR3, is SQTIHQWPATLVQPVGSPLSLECTVEGTSNPNLYWYRQAAGRGLQLLFYSVGIGQISSEVPQNLSASRPQDRQFILSSKKLLLSDSGFYLCAWSKMGPTYEQYFGPGTRLTVT.

The chain carries TRBV29-1 and TRBJ2-3, with 8 positions matching TRBD1. The CDR3 contains 16 residues. Germline V gives CDR1 SQVTM, CDR2 ANQGSEA. V shed 2 bases and J 4 bases; nucleotides not matched to a gene: 11. The chain's CDR3 is CSVETGQGYGADTQYF. CDR3 bases: TGCAGCGTTGAAACAGGACAGGGATATGGTGCAGATACGCAGTATTTT.

A single count supports this clone. The CDR3 sequence: CASGTLAGGIHEQFF. CDR3 DNA sequence: TGTGCCAGCGGCACCCTAGCGGGAGGGATACATGAGCAGTTCTTC. The V call is TRBV2, the J call TRBJ2-1, with TRBD2 matching over 12 bases. The CDR3 contains 15 residues. V dropped 8 bases and J dropped 8; count of bases not matched to a gene: 10. Germline V lookup: CDR1 SNHLY, CDR2 FYNNEI.

The genes are TRBV7-9 and TRBJ1-6, with 7 positions matching TRBD1. The CDR3 sequence is 14 residues long. The germline CDR1 and CDR2 sequences are SEHNR and FQNEAQ (reference sequence). V shed 6 bases and J 8 bases; nucleotides not matched to a gene: 7. CDR3 amino acids: CASSLQGLDSPLHF. In DNA, the CDR3 is TGTGCCAGCAGTCTACAGGGGCTGGATTCACCCCTCCACTTT.

For this clone: Within the sample, other DNA sequences also encode this same CDR3. The chain employs TRBV20-1 and TRBJ2-1, with D perhaps matching TRBD2 (6 bases). The CDR3 runs 10 residues. Germline CDR1 and CDR2: DFQATT and SNEGSKA (reference sequence). The CDR3: CSTQTSEQFF. As DNA, the CDR3 is TGCAGCACACAAACTAGCGAGCAGTTCTTC.

The chain links TRBV27 to TRBJ2-1; the match to TRBD2 covers 9 bases. Germline CDR1 is MNHEY and CDR2 is SMNVEV (reference sequence). The CDR3 is 15 residues long. With 2 bases clipped from V and 10 bases from J, the junction kept 9 bases outside the gene matches. The CDR3 region has the DNA TGTGCCAGCAGTTTAGCGGGAGGGCCCTCAAGAGAGCAGTTCTTC. This encodes CASSLAGGPSREQFF.

The chain links TRBV6-5 to TRBJ1-2; tentative D call: TRBD1 (5 bases). Looked up from germline, CDR1 is MNHEY and CDR2 is SVGAGI. The CDR3 length is 14 residues. Trimming took 5 bases from V and 7 from J, leaving 17 bases between them. CDR3 loop: CASSKFARVAGYTF. CDR3 DNA: TGTGCCAGCAGTAAATTCGCCAGGGTTGCTGGCTACACCTTC.

The V and J genes are TRBV29-1 and TRBJ2-5; the D is unclear. V dropped 0 bases and J dropped 5 bases, with 16 bases sitting between them. Germline V gene data show CDR1 as SQVTM and CDR2 as ANQGSEA. The CDR3 is made up of 15 amino acids. CDR3 DNA sequence: TGCAGCGTTGAAGATCTGTCTGAGGAGTTGGAGACCCAGTACTTC. Encoded protein: CSVEDLSEELETQYF.

V is TRBV10-2 and J is TRBJ2-1; D is unclear. The CDR3 is 13 residues long. V was pared by 8 bases and J by 1 base, with 9 bases between. CDR1 and CDR2 (germline): WSHSY, SAAADI. In nucleotides, the CDR3 is TGCGCCAGCGGCACGGTTTCCTACAATGAGCAGTTCTTC. Translation: CASGTVSYNEQFF.

V and J are TRBV27 and TRBJ2-7; the match to TRBD2 covers 11 bases. Germline V lookup: CDR1 MNHEY, CDR2 SMNVEV (reference sequence). CDR3 length: 12 amino acids. V dropped 6 bases and J dropped 7; count of bases not matched to a gene: 2. For the CDR3, the DNA is TGTGCCAGCAGGTTAGCGGGAGGGGAGCAGTACTTC. Its protein is CASRLAGGEQYF.

This chain links TRBV4-1 with TRBJ2-7; possible D gene TRBD1, 5 bases. The germline V gene encodes CDR1 MGHRA and CDR2 YSYEKL. Trimming stripped 3 bases from V and 1 base from J, with 13 bases between. The CDR3 consists of 15 residues. The CDR3 loop is CASSQHLQASYEQYF. In DNA form, the CDR3 reads TGCGCCAGCAGCCAGCATTTACAGGCGTCCTACGAGCAGTACTTC.

V usage is TRBV29-1 and J usage is TRBJ2-6; D not certain. The germline gives CDR1 SQVTM, CDR2 ANQGSEA. Trimming took off 4 bases at V and 0 bases at J, with 7 bases between the two ends. This CDR3 is built from 14 residues. In DNA, the CDR3 is TGCAGCGTTGTGTCAGACTCTGGGGCCAACGTCCTGACTTTC. Protein: CSVVSDSGANVLTF. The complete variable domain, with remaining parts taken from reference TRBV29-1 and TRBJ2-6, reads SAVISQKPSRDICQRGTSLTIQCQVDSQVTMMFWYRQQPGQSLTLIATANQGSEATYESGFVIDKFPISRPNLTFSTLTVSNMSPEDSSIYLCSVVSDSGANVLTFGAGSRLTVL.

The chain employs TRBV7-8 and TRBJ1-1; TRBD1 agrees at 7 bases. The junction had 13 bases not matched to a gene; V was cut back by 4 bases and J by 5 bases. This CDR3 comprises 16 residues. From germline, CDR1 is SGHVS and CDR2 FQNEAQ. CDR3 in DNA: TGTGCCAGCAGCTCCCCTTCGGGCAGGGGGTGGACTGAAGCTTTCTTT. Translated, it gives CASSSPSGRGWTEAFF.

About this clone: Additional DNA sequences in this sample encode the identical CDR3. The chain recombines TRBV19 with TRBJ2-2; D not resolved. The V and J ends lost 1 base and 7 bases respectively, with 7 bases between them. The CDR3 is 13 amino acids. CDR1 and CDR2 (germline): LNHDA, SQIVND (reference sequence). The CDR3 loop is CASSIGPGGELFF. The DNA of the CDR3 is TGTGCCAGTAGTATAGGACCGGGCGGGGAGCTGTTTTTT.

The chain is built from TRBV11-2 and TRBJ2-5, with 7 positions matching TRBD1. The CDR3 runs 15 residues. Germline CDR1 reads SGHAT; CDR2 reads FQNNGV. J lost 5 bases, V lost 3 bases, and 9 bases had no gene match. DNA of the CDR3: TGTGCCAGCAGCTTGGGGCCAGGGGGTCGCGAGACCCAGTACTTC. Translation: CASSLGPGGRETQYF.

In this sample, this clone turned up once. Without the conserved terminal phenylalanine or tryptophan, this CDR3 likely stems from a read error. Because the CDR3's place on the DNA is in doubt, the DNA is left out and the CDR3 is given as listed by TCRdb. The genes are TRBV4-1 and TRBJ1-1. The CDR3 is 14 residues long, counting both termini. Germline CDR1 is MGHRA and CDR2 is YSYEKL. The CDR3 loop reads CASSQGEGSHGREY.